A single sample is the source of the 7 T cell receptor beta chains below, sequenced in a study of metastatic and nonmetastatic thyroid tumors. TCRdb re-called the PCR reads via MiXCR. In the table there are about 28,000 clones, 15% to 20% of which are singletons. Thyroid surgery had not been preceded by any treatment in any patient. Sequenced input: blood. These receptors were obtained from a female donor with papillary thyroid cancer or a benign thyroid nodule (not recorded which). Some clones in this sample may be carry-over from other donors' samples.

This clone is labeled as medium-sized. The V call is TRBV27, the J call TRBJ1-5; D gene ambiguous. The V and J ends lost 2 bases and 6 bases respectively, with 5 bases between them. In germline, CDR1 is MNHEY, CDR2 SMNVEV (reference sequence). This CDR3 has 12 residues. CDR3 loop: CASSLIGQPQHF. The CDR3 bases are TGTGCCAGCAGTTTAATCGGTCAGCCCCAGCATTTT.

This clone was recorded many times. The CDR3 spells CASSLVGLNTEAFF. The CDR3 DNA reads as TGTGCCAGCAGCTTAGTAGGGCTGAACACTGAAGCTTTCTTT. The rearrangement uses TRBV7-2 and TRBJ1-1, with D unresolved. The length of the CDR3 is 14 residues. Trimming pared 1 base from V and 0 bases from J, leaving 6 bases between. CDR1 is SGHTA and CDR2 is FQGNSA in the germline V gene.

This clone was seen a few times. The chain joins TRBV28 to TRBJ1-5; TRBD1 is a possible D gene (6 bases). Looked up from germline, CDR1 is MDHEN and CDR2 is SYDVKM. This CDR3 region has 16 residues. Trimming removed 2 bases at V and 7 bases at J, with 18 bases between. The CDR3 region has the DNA TGTGCCAGCAGTTTAAGATCGGGGGCCGCAAGCCAGCCCCAGCATTTT. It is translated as CASSLRSGAASQPQHF.

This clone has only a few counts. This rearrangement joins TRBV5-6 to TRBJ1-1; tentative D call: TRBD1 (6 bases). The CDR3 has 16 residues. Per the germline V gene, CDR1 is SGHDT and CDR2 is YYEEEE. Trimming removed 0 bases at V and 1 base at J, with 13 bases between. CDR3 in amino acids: CASSLAYKQGNTEAFF. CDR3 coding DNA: TGTGCCAGCAGCTTGGCCTACAAACAGGGGAACACTGAAGCTTTCTTT.

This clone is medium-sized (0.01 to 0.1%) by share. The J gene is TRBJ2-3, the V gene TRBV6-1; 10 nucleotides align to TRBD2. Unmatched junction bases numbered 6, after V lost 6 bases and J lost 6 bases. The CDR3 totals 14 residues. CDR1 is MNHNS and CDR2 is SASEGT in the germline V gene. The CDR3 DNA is TGTGCCAGCAGCTTACTAGCGGGGACGGATACGCAGTATTTT. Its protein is CASSLLAGTDTQYF.

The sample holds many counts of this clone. The CDR3 DNA sequence: TGTGCCAGCAGCGCCCGGGGACTAACAACCGGGGAGCTGTTTTTT. This sequence encodes CASSARGLTTGELFF. The chain carries TRBV11-2 and TRBJ2-2; 7 bases align to TRBD2. Germline trimming cut 5 bases from V and 5 bases from J; bases unmatched to any gene: 8. The CDR3 has 15 amino acids. CDR1 is SGHAT and CDR2 is FQNNGV in the germline V gene.

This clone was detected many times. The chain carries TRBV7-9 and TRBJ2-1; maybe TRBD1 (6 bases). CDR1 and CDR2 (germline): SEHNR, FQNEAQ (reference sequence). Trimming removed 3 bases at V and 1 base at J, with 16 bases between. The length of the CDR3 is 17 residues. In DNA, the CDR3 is TGTGCCAGCAGCTTCAGGCCAGGGGTACGTTCCTACAATGAGCAGTTCTTC. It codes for CASSFRPGVRSYNEQFF.